This T cell receptor beta chain was sequenced in a study of vaccination and CD4 T cells after COVID-19. Study information: Median draw time for post-COVID samples was about 100 days post-diagnosis (range 35 to 161).

Indicated treatment: approximately nine-day PBMC culture with coronavirus spike peptide pools or control peptides (ViraFEST assay). Notes on this clonotype: Its specificity is unknown.

V trimming: 4 bases; J trimming: 5 bases; junction bases outside the gene matches: 8. This CDR3 has 17 residues. CDR1 is MGHRA, CDR2 YSYEKL, per germline. With the Oncomine TCR Beta short-read assay, DNA from cultured CD4+ T cells was sequenced. In TCRdb, the PCR reads were re-called with MiXCR into one record per CDR3 protein. Altogether 11,000 to 15,000 distinct CDR3 sequences are present, about 73% being singletons, with the ten largest covering about a tenth. The sequencing input was CD4+ T cells from blood, cultured in vitro. This chain connects TRBV4-1 to TRBJ2-5, with 15 bases lining up with TRBD2. The clonotype comes from a human donor who had recovered from COVID-19. CDR3 amino acids: CASSPGLAGGLVETQYF. CDR3 sequence (DNA): TGCGCCAGCAGCCCGGGACTAGCGGGAGGTTTAGTCGAGACCCAGTACTTC.